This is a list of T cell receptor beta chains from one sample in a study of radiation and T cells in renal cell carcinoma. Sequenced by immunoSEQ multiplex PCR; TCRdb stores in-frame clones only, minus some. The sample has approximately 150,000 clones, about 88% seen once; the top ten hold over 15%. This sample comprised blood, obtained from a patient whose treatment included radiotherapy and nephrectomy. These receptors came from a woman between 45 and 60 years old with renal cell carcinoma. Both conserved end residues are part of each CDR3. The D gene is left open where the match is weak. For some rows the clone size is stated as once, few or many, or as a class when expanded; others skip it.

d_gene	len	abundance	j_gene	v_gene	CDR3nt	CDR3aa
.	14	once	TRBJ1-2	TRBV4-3	TGCGCCAGCAGCCAAGGCGACAGAAACTATGGCTACACCTTC	CASSQGDRNYGYTF
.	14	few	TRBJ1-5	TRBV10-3	TGTGCCATCAGTGAGTCTGGGATGGGTCAGCCCCAGCATTTT	CAISESGMGQPQHF
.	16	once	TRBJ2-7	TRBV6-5	TGTGCCAGCAGTTACTCGGACATTAATTCCCCCTACGAGCAGTACTTC	CASSYSDINSPYEQYF
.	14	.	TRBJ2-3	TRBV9	TGTGCCAGCAGCCCCAGGGGGGCGAGAGATACGCAGTATTTT	CASSPRGARDTQYF
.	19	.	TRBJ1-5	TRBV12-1	.	CASSPVYRCMGISYQPQHF
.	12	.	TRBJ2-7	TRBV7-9	TGTGCCAGCAAAGGTCGCTCCTACGAGCAGTACTTC	CASKGRSYEQYF
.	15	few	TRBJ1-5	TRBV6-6	TGTGCCAGCACCCTCAGGCGGGCAGTCAATCAGCCCCAGCATTTT	CASTLRRAVNQPQHF
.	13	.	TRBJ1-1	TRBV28	TGTGCCAGCAGTTTAAGGTTAAAGGGGTGGGCTTTCTTT	CASSLRLKGWAFF
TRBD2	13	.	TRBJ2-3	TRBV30	TGTGCCTGGACCCGACTAGCCGGAGATACGCAGTATTTT	CAWTRLAGDTQYF
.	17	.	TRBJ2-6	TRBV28	TGTGCCAGCAGCCCATTGGGACGGAACTCTGGGGCCAACGTCCTGACTTTC	CASSPLGRNSGANVLTF
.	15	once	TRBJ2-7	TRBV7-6	TGTGCCAGCAGCTTAGCAGGGGCAGGGGGGTACGAGCAGTACTTC	CASSLAGAGGYEQYF